The rows below give T cell receptor beta chains drawn from one sample of a study of T-cell reconstitution after alpha-beta-depleted transplantation in children. TCRdb ran MiXCR on the PCR reads and lists one entry per CDR3 protein. Of about 610,000 distinct CDR3 sequences listed, 10% to 13% are singletons. Sequenced here: PBMCs from the stem cell graft donor, sampled from the stem cell graft. These receptors were collected from a human donor who donated a stem cell graft to a child with acute myeloid leukemia. Each CDR3 is given with its conserved first and last residue. The D gene is left open where the match is weak. For some rows the clone size is stated as once, few or many, or as a class when expanded; others skip it.

>TRBV7-2|TRBJ2-7|TRBD2|many
CASSLAQGGRSEQYF
TGTGCCAGCAGCTTAGCTCAAGGCGGGAGGAGTGAGCAGTACTTC
>TRBV7-3|TRBJ2-1|TRBD2|NA
CASSISGRASYNEQFF
TGTGCCAGCAGCATTAGCGGGAGGGCGTCCTACAATGAGCAGTTCTTC
>TRBV14|TRBJ1-1|TRBD1|few
CASSRRPPGTGGNTEAFF
TGTGCCAGCAGCCGTAGACCTCCCGGGACAGGGGGTAACACTGAAGCTTTCTTT
>TRBV12-3/TRBV12-4|TRBJ2-1|TRBD2|many
CASRGLAGGDEQFF
TGTGCCAGCAGGGGACTAGCGGGAGGGGATGAGCAGTTCTTC
>TRBV20-1|TRBJ1-3|NA|many
CSATFPSGNTIYF
TGCAGTGCTACATTCCCCTCTGGAAACACCATATATTTT
>TRBV3-1|TRBJ2-2|NA|few
CASSQVNTGELFF
TGTGCCAGCAGCCAAGTAAACACCGGGGAGCTGTTTTTT
>TRBV7-8|TRBJ2-4|TRBD2|few
CASSRVGSGRGYIQYF
TGTGCCAGCAGCCGGGTCGGGAGCGGGAGAGGTTACATTCAGTACTTC
>TRBV2|TRBJ2-7|TRBD2|NA
CASSSSRGRANEQYF
TGTGCCAGCAGTAGCTCGCGCGGGAGGGCCAACGAGCAGTACTTC
>TRBV4-3|TRBJ1-6|NA|NA
CASSQGTRNNSPLHF
TGCGCCAGCAGCCAAGGTACAAGGAATAATTCACCCCTCCACTTT
>TRBV7-3|TRBJ2-3|NA|NA
CASSLSPLDTQYF
TGTGCCAGCAGCTTAAGCCCCTTAGATACGCAGTATTTT
>TRBV4-2|TRBJ2-6|NA|NA
CASNKGGANVLTF
TGTGCCAGCAACAAAGGTGGGGCCAACGTCCTGACTTTC
>TRBV12-3/TRBV12-4|TRBJ2-3|NA|few
CASSRRVGTDTQYF
TGTGCCAGCAGTCGACGGGTGGGCACAGATACGCAGTATTTT
>TRBV4-1|TRBJ2-2|NA|NA
CASSQDHTGANTGELFF
TGCGCCAGCAGCCAAGATCACACGGGAGCCAACACCGGGGAGCTGTTTTTT
>TRBV7-6|TRBJ2-3|TRBD1|few
CASSLPTGVSDTQYF
TGTGCCAGCAGCTTACCGACAGGGGTCAGCGATACGCAGTATTTT
>TRBV29-1|TRBJ2-1|NA|NA
CSVGPLREHEQFF
TGCAGCGTTGGGCCTCTTCGAGAACATGAGCAGTTCTTC
>TRBV9|TRBJ2-1|TRBD2|NA
CASSVEAGGWDEQFF
TGTGCCAGCAGCGTAGAAGCGGGAGGGTGGGATGAGCAGTTCTTC
>TRBV29-1|TRBJ2-3|TRBD2|few
CSVEDQGLAGQYTQYF
TGCAGCGTTGAAGATCAGGGACTAGCGGGACAGTATACGCAGTATTTT
>TRBV20-1|TRBJ1-4|TRBD1|many
CSARDLGGQNEKLFF
TGCAGTGCTAGAGATCTTGGGGGACAGAATGAAAAACTGTTTTTT
>TRBV6-1|TRBJ1-5|TRBD1|many
CASSQHSDRAEQPQHF
TGTGCCAGCAGTCAACACTCGGACAGGGCGGAACAGCCCCAGCATTTT
>TRBV6-1|TRBJ2-4|TRBD2|many
CASGTSGAAKNIQYF
TGTGCCAGCGGGACTAGCGGGGCAGCCAAAAACATTCAGTACTTC
>TRBV20-1|TRBJ2-5|NA|many
CSADRQETQYF
TGCAGTGCCGACAGGCAAGAGACCCAGTACTTC
>TRBV5-1|TRBJ2-1|NA|NA
CASSLPGTGRNEQFF
TGCGCCAGCAGCTTACCCGGGACGGGGAGGAATGAGCAGTTCTTC
>TRBV5-1|TRBJ2-3|NA|NA
CATTSSIVDRKQYF
TGCGCCACCACTTCTTCCATAGTGGACAGAAAACAGTATTTT